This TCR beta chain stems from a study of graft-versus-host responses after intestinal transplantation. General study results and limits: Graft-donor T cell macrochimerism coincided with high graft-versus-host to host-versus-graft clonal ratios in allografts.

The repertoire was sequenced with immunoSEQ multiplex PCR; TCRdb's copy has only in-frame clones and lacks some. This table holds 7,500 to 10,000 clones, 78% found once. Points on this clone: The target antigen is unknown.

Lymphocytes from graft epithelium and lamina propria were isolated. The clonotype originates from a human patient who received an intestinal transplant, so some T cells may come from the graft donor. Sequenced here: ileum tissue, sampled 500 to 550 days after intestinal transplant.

Here the CDR3 DNA reads TGCGCCAGCAGCTCAAATTGGGATGAGCAGTTCTTC. Encoded protein: CASSSNWDEQFF. The V call is TRBV5-1, the J call TRBJ2-1; D remains unclear. Trimming shortened V by 3 bases and J by 8 bases, and 9 bases separated the two germline ends. The CDR3 runs 12 residues. Germline values: CDR1 SGHRS, CDR2 YFSETQ.